Reported below is one T cell receptor beta chain. The entry originates in a study of blood T cell repertoires in COVID-19. Overall study context: Sites in the United States, Italy and Spain provided acute and convalescent COVID-19 samples. Sources were T cells, B-cell-depleted T cells, or PBMCs; the material itself was cDNA or gDNA.

In the original workflow: The authors estimated nucleated cell counts from reference gene primer amplification. Profiled with immunoSEQ multiplex PCR; TCRdb holds only in-frame clones, not every one. That table gives V, J and clone size, and the DNA gave D and trimming. The sample comprises 80,000 or so clones, 89% of which are singletons, and less than 2.5% rests with the top ten. The CDR3 consists of 12 residues. The germline CDR1 and CDR2 sequences are MNHEY and SVGAGI. The V gene lost 11 bases and the J gene lost 3 bases, with 11 bases spanning the gap. The chain carries TRBV6-5 and TRBJ2-1; no clear D. Sequencing was done on a sample of peripheral blood. The sequence was collected from a man in his forties or fifties with acute or convalescent COVID-19. The CDR3 coding sequence is TGTGCCGTGAGGCGGCTCTACAATGAGCAGTTCTTC. This encodes CAVRRLYNEQFF.